A single sample gave rise to the 17 T cell receptor beta chains below, sequenced in a study of OX40 agonist ivuxolimab in advanced cancers. TCRdb keeps only in-frame clones here, not all; method: immunoSEQ multiplex PCR. The sample consists of around 30,000 clones, roughly 79% of them appearing once. Sequences were derived from CD4+ or CD8+ T cells sorted from blood, sampled in a trial of the OX40 agonist ivuxolimab. The origin of the receptors is an adult with an advanced solid tumor such as melanoma, head and neck, liver or kidney cancer.

The V and J genes are TRBV18 and TRBJ2-5; D uncertain. This CDR3 contains 13 residues. In germline, CDR1 is KGHSH, CDR2 LQKENI. The germline V and J ends were trimmed by 0 bases and 1 base, with 3 bases remaining between them. The DNA of the CDR3 is TGTGCCAGCTCACCACCAGGCCAAGAGACCCAGTACTTC. This sequence encodes CASSPPGQETQYF.

This chain joins TRBV19 and TRBJ2-5, with no clear D. This CDR3 has 15 residues. Trimming cost V 4 bases and J 4 bases, with 16 bases left between them. Germline values: CDR1 LNHDA, CDR2 SQIVND (reference sequence). Here the CDR3 reads CASSNFEDRVETQYF. The CDR3 bases are TGTGCCAGTAGTAATTTCGAGGATCGGGTAGAGACCCAGTACTTC.

This chain uses TRBV19 with TRBJ2-7; unclear D gene. The CDR3 spans 13 residues. Germline loops: CDR1 LNHDA, CDR2 SQIVND (reference sequence). The V end lost 5 bases, the J end lost 0 bases, and 8 bases lay between the germline ends. This chain's CDR3 is CASSQTASYEQYF. The CDR3 coding sequence is TGTGCCAGTAGTCAAACGGCCTCCTACGAGCAGTACTTC.

The chain carries TRBV28 and TRBJ2-5, with 8 nucleotides matching TRBD2. Germline values: CDR1 MDHEN, CDR2 SYDVKM. The CDR3 runs 15 residues. Trimming took 7 bases from V and 3 from J; bases not matched to a gene: 10. The CDR3 DNA reads as TGTGCCAGCACCCGCCCAGCGGGACTAGAAGAGACCCAGTACTTC. The encoded protein is CASTRPAGLEETQYF.

This sequence joins TRBV2 and TRBJ2-5; 7 bases match TRBD1. The V segment lost 5 bases and the J segment 5 bases; nucleotides outside the gene matches: 14. Germline CDR1 and CDR2: SNHLY and FYNNEI. This CDR3 spans 16 amino acids. The CDR3 region has the DNA TGTGCCAGCAGTCCCCGACAGGGTAGAGTAGTGGAGACCCAGTACTTC. Its protein product is CASSPRQGRVVETQYF.

The chain is built from TRBV6-6 and TRBJ1-3; 11 nucleotides align to TRBD1. Germline assignment: CDR1 MNHNY and CDR2 SVGAGI (reference sequence). V lost 2 bases, J lost 3 bases, and 3 bases stayed unmatched. The CDR3 consists of 16 residues. This chain's CDR3 is CASSYRDRGGGNTIYF. The DNA for the CDR3 is TGTGCCAGCAGTTACCGGGACAGGGGGGGTGGAAACACCATATATTTT.

V is TRBV19 and J is TRBJ1-4; D is perhaps TRBD1 (5 bases). V lost 9 bases and J lost 8, with 19 bases in between. This CDR3 contains 14 residues. Germline V gene sequence: CDR1 LNHDA, CDR2 SQIVND (reference sequence). Here the CDR3 reads CASSFSGSYEKLFF. DNA of the CDR3: TGTGCCAGCAGTTTCTCAGGGTCATACGAAAAACTGTTTTTT. The complete variable domain, with remaining parts taken from reference TRBV19 and TRBJ1-4, reads DGGITQSPKYLFRKEGQNVTLSCEQNLNHDAMYWYRQDPGQGLRLIYYSQIVNDFQKGDIAEGYSVSREKKESFPLTVTSAQKNPTAFYLCASSFSGSYEKLFFGSGTQLSVL.

The V and J genes are TRBV5-5 and TRBJ1-3; TRBD1 agrees at 8 bases. Per germline, CDR1 SGHKS and CDR2 YYEKEE (reference sequence). Trimming removed 0 bases from V and 4 bases from J; junction bases left unmatched: 12. This CDR3 spans 18 amino acids. The CDR3 here is CASSLAPSQGARGNTIYF. DNA for the CDR3: TGTGCCAGCAGCTTGGCCCCGAGTCAGGGGGCGCGCGGAAACACCATATATTTT.

This clone was seen once. This CDR3 reads CASSPTSGYTGELFF. DNA of the CDR3: TGTGCCAGTAGTCCGACTAGCGGGTACACCGGGGAGCTGTTTTTT. The chain couples TRBV19 to TRBJ2-2; 10 bases are a match to TRBD2. The CDR3 length is 15 residues. The V gene end was trimmed by 5 bases and the J gene end by 3 bases; junction bases not matched to a gene: 3. From germline, CDR1 is LNHDA and CDR2 SQIVND (reference sequence).

This rearrangement joins TRBV4-1 to TRBJ2-3, with D unresolved. The CDR3 consists of 15 residues. The V and J ends lost 1 base and 0 bases respectively, with 8 bases between them. Germline V CDR1 and CDR2: MGHRA, YSYEKL. The CDR3 loop is CASSQVDPSTDTQYF. CDR3 nucleotide sequence: TGCGCCAGCAGCCAAGTGGACCCTAGCACAGATACGCAGTATTTT.

J is TRBJ2-2 and V is TRBV7-6; no clear D gene. V was clipped by 1 base and J by 7 bases, with 7 bases between them. CDR1 SGHVS and CDR2 FNYEAQ come from the germline V gene. The CDR3 contains 13 residues. CDR3 loop: CASSLGAVGELFF. CDR3 nucleotide sequence: TGTGCCAGCAGCTTAGGTGCAGTCGGGGAGCTGTTTTTT.

The chain carries TRBV30 and TRBJ2-5; 8 bases align to TRBD1. Trimming cost V 4 bases and J 5 bases; bases outside gene matches: 3. This CDR3 spans 12 amino acids. Per germline, CDR1 GTSNPN and CDR2 SVGIG (reference sequence). The CDR3 sequence is CAWTGGVETQYF. As DNA, the CDR3 is TGTGCCTGGACAGGGGGCGTGGAGACCCAGTACTTC.

The chain is built from TRBV7-2 and TRBJ2-1; 10 nucleotides match TRBD2. The junction had 5 bases not matched to a gene; V was cut back by 4 bases and J by 5 bases. This CDR3 comprises 15 residues. Per the germline V gene, CDR1 is SGHTA and CDR2 is FQGNSA. In DNA form, the CDR3 reads TGTGCCAGCAGCTCCTCTAGCGGGGGCCACAATGAGCAGTTCTTC. This encodes CASSSSSGGHNEQFF.

The chain couples TRBV29-1 to TRBJ2-3; TRBD2 might be the D (5 bases). The CDR3 length is 13 residues. The V gene's germline CDR1 is SQVTM and CDR2 ANQGSEA. The germline V and J ends were trimmed by 7 bases and 6 bases, with 17 bases remaining between them. CDR3: CSGGSRARDTQYF. CDR3 bases: TGCAGCGGGGGATCGAGGGCGCGGGATACGCAGTATTTT.

The CDR3 nucleotides read TGTGCCAGCAGTAAGCGGACAGGGGGCGTTTTCGAGCAGTACTTC. This translates into CASSKRTGGVFEQYF. The chain couples TRBV28 to TRBJ2-7; 11 bases map to TRBD1. The trim removed 5 bases at V and 6 bases at J, leaving 9 bases unmatched. Germline values: CDR1 MDHEN, CDR2 SYDVKM. The CDR3 covers 15 residues.

The V call is TRBV10-3, the J call TRBJ2-7; 10 nucleotides match TRBD1. The ends lost 7 bases at V and 2 bases at J; junction bases unmatched: 5. The germline V gene encodes CDR1 ENHRY and CDR2 SYGVKD. The CDR3 extends over 14 amino acids. The CDR3 loop reads CAITPGTGAYEQYF. For the CDR3, the DNA is TGTGCCATCACCCCCGGGACAGGGGCCTACGAGCAGTACTTC.

The V call is TRBV27, the J call TRBJ2-7, with D maybe TRBD2 (6 bases). CDR3 length: 13 residues. Trimming stripped 8 bases from V and 1 base from J, with 12 bases between. Germline CDR1 MNHEY, CDR2 SMNVEV (reference sequence). The CDR3 protein is CASAGPASYEQYF. The CDR3, as DNA: TGTGCCAGCGCGGGGCCCGCTTCCTACGAGCAGTACTTC.